This T cell receptor beta chain was documented in a study of early T cells in non-severe SARS-CoV-2 infection. Findings of the study overall: Clonotype matching in VDJdb favored anti-spike CD8 responses and did not capture private and CD4 specificities.

The CDR3 contains 17 residues. V was clipped by 0 bases and J by 5 bases; unmatched bases: 9. Germline CDR1 reads SGDLS; CDR2 reads YYNGEE. On this clonotype itself: What it binds is unknown.

The TCR library protocol was used to attach unique molecular identifiers. These identifiers were attached to individual cDNA molecules. TCRdb ran MiXCR on the 5' RACE reads and lists one entry per CDR3 protein. The repertoire holds 99,000 or so distinct CDR3 sequences, with roughly 17% as singletons. This clonotype originated in an adult who was a healthcare worker with PCR-confirmed SARS-CoV-2 infection or an uninfected control (not recorded which). Input material: whole blood. This chain uses TRBV9 with TRBJ2-2, with 8 positions matching TRBD2. The CDR3 here is CASSVASAGALTGELFF. CDR3 nucleotides: TGTGCCAGCAGCGTAGCGTCAGCGGGAGCCCTGACCGGGGAGCTGTTTTTT.